This is a list of T cell receptor beta chains from one sample in a study of graft-versus-host responses after intestinal transplantation. These TCRs' antigens remain unknown. Only in-frame clones appear in the TCRdb table, and some are missing; sequencing was by immunoSEQ multiplex PCR. The sample includes approximately 90,000 clones, about 93% of them seen just once. The source material was unstimulated CD8+ T cells sorted from spleen or lymph node cells, sampled before intestinal transplant. The receptors derive from a human donor who received an intestinal transplant. Each CDR3 is given without its conserved first and last residue. Fields, in order: V gene, J gene, CDR3 protein.

V gene: TRBV2; J gene: TRBJ2-7; CDR3 protein: ASSEASDPYEQY
V gene: TRBV5-1; J gene: TRBJ2-1; CDR3 protein: ASSRGTRRF
V gene: TRBV9; J gene: TRBJ2-7; CDR3 protein: ASSEGDRGFSYEQY
V gene: TRBV10-2; J gene: TRBJ2-1; CDR3 protein: ASRSGWNEQF
V gene: TRBV5-6; J gene: TRBJ2-2; CDR3 protein: ASSSGTSKIAGELF
V gene: TRBV5-1; J gene: TRBJ1-2; CDR3 protein: ASSPGQGYSFDGYT
V gene: TRBV4-1; J gene: TRBJ2-7; CDR3 protein: ASSPGQGGLWEQY
V gene: TRBV13; J gene: TRBJ2-1; CDR3 protein: ASSSRLAGGPRQF
V gene: TRBV6-5; J gene: TRBJ1-1; CDR3 protein: ASSYGQDQGAF
V gene: TRBV5-5; J gene: TRBJ1-1; CDR3 protein: ASSLRGVNTEAF
V gene: TRBV28; J gene: TRBJ2-3; CDR3 protein: ASSGWRDTQY
V gene: TRBV6-5; J gene: TRBJ2-5; CDR3 protein: ASSWTSGKGRETQY
V gene: TRBV10-1; J gene: TRBJ1-1; CDR3 protein: ASSESDMNTEAF
V gene: TRBV9; J gene: TRBJ1-6; CDR3 protein: ASSVGQPWGNSPLH
V gene: TRBV27; J gene: TRBJ1-1; CDR3 protein: ASSLNPAAGSLEAF
V gene: TRBV2; J gene: TRBJ1-6; CDR3 protein: ASSEPGRGVPLH
V gene: TRBV4-1; J gene: TRBJ1-1; CDR3 protein: ASSQVGRLTEAF
V gene: TRBV9; J gene: TRBJ1-5; CDR3 protein: ASSVGDNSNQPQH
V gene: TRBV14; J gene: TRBJ2-7; CDR3 protein: ASSQDWAGASYEQY
V gene: TRBV2; J gene: TRBJ2-1; CDR3 protein: ASGGTYSYNEQF
V gene: TRBV4-1; J gene: TRBJ2-1; CDR3 protein: ASSHRRQASYNEQF
V gene: TRBV28; J gene: TRBJ2-1; CDR3 protein: ASSLETLSDEQF
V gene: TRBV9; J gene: TRBJ2-3; CDR3 protein: ASSVALADTQY
V gene: TRBV6-6; J gene: TRBJ1-2; CDR3 protein: ASSYTGQGADGYT
V gene: TRBV25-1; J gene: TRBJ1-5; CDR3 protein: ASSEYAGSNQPQH
V gene: TRBV27; J gene: TRBJ2-7; CDR3 protein: ASSLSGTGTQQY
V gene: TRBV13; J gene: TRBJ2-7; CDR3 protein: ASSPRGAYEQY
V gene: TRBV7-2; J gene: TRBJ1-2; CDR3 protein: ASSFSYGQGYGYT
V gene: TRBV6-5; J gene: TRBJ2-7; CDR3 protein: ASSPFSGSGYEQY
V gene: TRBV7-6; J gene: TRBJ2-5; CDR3 protein: ASSLWGGQETQY
V gene: TRBV5-1; J gene: TRBJ1-5; CDR3 protein: ASSLSGGVNQPQH
V gene: TRBV4-2; J gene: TRBJ2-5; CDR3 protein: ASSQGVSLQAAGETQY
V gene: TRBV7-2; J gene: TRBJ2-1; CDR3 protein: ASSLDFHSQGEF
V gene: TRBV7-9; J gene: TRBJ2-3; CDR3 protein: ASSFAQDTQY
V gene: TRBV7-2; J gene: TRBJ2-7; CDR3 protein: ASSLGRETPYNEQY
V gene: TRBV29-1; J gene: TRBJ2-7; CDR3 protein: SVVPGVREQY
V gene: TRBV4-2; J gene: TRBJ1-1; CDR3 protein: ASSQDPGNSYTEAF
V gene: TRBV10-1; J gene: TRBJ2-1; CDR3 protein: ASSEGLAGGWEYEQF
V gene: TRBV7-6; J gene: TRBJ2-1; CDR3 protein: ASSLAPLGTGTGEQF
V gene: TRBV4-1; J gene: TRBJ2-1; CDR3 protein: ASSQGVYDNNEQF
V gene: TRBV25-1; J gene: TRBJ2-5; CDR3 protein: ASSEWSSQETQY
V gene: TRBV2; J gene: TRBJ1-1; CDR3 protein: ASPDRGVITEAF